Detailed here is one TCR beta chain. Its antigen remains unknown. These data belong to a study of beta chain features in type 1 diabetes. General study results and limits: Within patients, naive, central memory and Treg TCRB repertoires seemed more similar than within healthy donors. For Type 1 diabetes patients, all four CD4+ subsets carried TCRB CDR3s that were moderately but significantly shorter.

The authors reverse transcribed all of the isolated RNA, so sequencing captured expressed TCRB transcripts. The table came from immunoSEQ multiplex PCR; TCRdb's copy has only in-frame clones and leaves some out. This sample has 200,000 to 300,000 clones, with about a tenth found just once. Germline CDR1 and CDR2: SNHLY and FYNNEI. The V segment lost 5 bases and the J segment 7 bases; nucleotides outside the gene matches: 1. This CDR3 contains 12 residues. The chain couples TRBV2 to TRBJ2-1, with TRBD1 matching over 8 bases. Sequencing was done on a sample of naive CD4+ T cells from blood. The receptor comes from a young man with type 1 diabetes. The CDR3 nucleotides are TGTGCCAGCAGTAACAGGGGGAATGAGCAGTTCTTC. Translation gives CASSNRGNEQFF.